The 8 T cell receptor beta chains presented below share a single source sample, sequenced in a study of T-cell reconstitution after alpha-beta-depleted transplantation in children (dated by TCRdb to 2016 to 2017). The library was obtained by PCR. The reads were generated on an Illumina HiSeq 2500. Molecular barcoding was employed in the preparation of TCR libraries, with unique molecular identifiers being used to normalize TCRbeta repertoire quantification. In TCRdb, the public reads were trimmed at Q25 with fastp and aligned with MiXCR, with productive beta chains retained. A single entry per CDR3 protein holds the most common genes and DNA from its merged rows. This sample lists about 500,000 distinct CDR3 sequences; about 31% were detected once. About 2.3% of the sample is in the top ten clones. This specimen was PBMCs from the stem cell graft donor, taken from the stem cell graft. These receptor sequences come from a human donor who donated a stem cell graft to a child with aplastic anemia.

The chain links TRBV4-3 to TRBJ2-1; 7 bases are a match to TRBD2. The V segment lost 1 base and the J segment 0 bases; nucleotides outside the gene matches: 6. CDR1 is LGHNA and CDR2 is YSLEER in the germline V gene. The CDR3 contains 17 residues. This CDR3 is CASSQGAGGSSYNEQFF. CDR3 DNA: TGCGCCAGCAGCCAAGGGGCTGGCGGGAGCTCCTACAATGAGCAGTTCTTC.

The chain couples TRBV7-2 to TRBJ2-1, with D possibly being TRBD2 (7 bases). This CDR3 is 16 amino acids long. The V end was cut by 5 bases, the J end by 1 base, with 15 bases between. Germline CDR1 SGHTA, CDR2 FQGNSA. CDR3 loop: CASSRMGGHSYNEQFF. The DNA of the CDR3 is TGTGCCAGCAGCCGAATGGGGGGGCATTCCTACAATGAGCAGTTCTTC.

This sequence joins TRBV20-1 and TRBJ2-3; D call uncertain. The CDR3 is made up of 12 amino acids. Trimming took 0 bases from V and 4 from J, leaving 5 bases between them. Per germline, CDR1 DFQATT and CDR2 SNEGSKA (reference sequence). The CDR3 protein is CSARDRADTQYF. CDR3 sequence (DNA): TGCAGTGCTAGAGATAGGGCAGATACGCAGTATTTT.

The rearrangement links TRBV20-1 to TRBJ2-7, with 12 bases matching TRBD2. Trimming removed 6 bases from V and 4 bases from J; junction bases left unmatched: 7. Per germline, CDR1 DFQATT and CDR2 SNEGSKA (reference sequence). The CDR3 loop spans 14 amino acids. The CDR3 DNA follows: TGCAGTGCCCGGACTAGCGGGAAAGGGTACGAGCAGTACGTC. Translation gives CSARTSGKGYEQYV.

V and J are TRBV25-1 and TRBJ1-6; 7 nucleotides agree with TRBD1. CDR3 length: 15 amino acids. V was clipped by 6 bases and J by 10 bases; unmatched bases: 12. In germline, CDR1 is MGHDK, CDR2 SYGVNS. The CDR3 DNA is TGTGCCAGCAGCCCCGGGACAGAAGGAGTCTCACCCCTCCACTTT. Its protein is CASSPGTEGVSPLHF.

The chain recombines TRBV6-2 or TRBV6-3 with TRBJ2-3, with TRBD2 as a possible D gene (6 bases). The CDR3 contains 20 residues. CDR1 MNHEY and CDR2 SVGEGT come from the germline V gene. V gave up 0 bases and J gave up 0 bases, with 22 bases separating them. CDR3: CASSYSNNLRSGTSTDTQYF. CDR3 sequence (DNA): TGTGCCAGCAGTTACTCGAACAATCTGCGTAGCGGAACTAGCACAGATACGCAGTATTTT.

This chain links TRBV5-4 with TRBJ2-2; 7 positions match TRBD2. Losses at the gene ends were 4 bases for V and 2 bases for J; bases not matched to a gene: 8. CDR1 and CDR2 from the germline V gene are SGHNT and YYREEE (reference sequence). This CDR3 has 16 amino acids. The CDR3 DNA follows: TGTGCCAGCAGCCCCCGGGCGGGGGATAACACCGGGGAGCTGTTTTTT. As protein: CASSPRAGDNTGELFF.

This clonotype occurred a few times. V and J are TRBV27 and TRBJ2-5; 9 positions agree with TRBD2. This CDR3 region has 15 residues. Germline trimming cut 5 bases from V and 5 bases from J; bases unmatched to any gene: 9. CDR1 and CDR2 (germline): MNHEY, SMNVEV (reference sequence). CDR3 nucleotide sequence: TGTGCCAGCAGTGAAATAGCGGGAGAGAAGGAGACCCAGTACTTC. Translating it yields CASSEIAGEKETQYF.